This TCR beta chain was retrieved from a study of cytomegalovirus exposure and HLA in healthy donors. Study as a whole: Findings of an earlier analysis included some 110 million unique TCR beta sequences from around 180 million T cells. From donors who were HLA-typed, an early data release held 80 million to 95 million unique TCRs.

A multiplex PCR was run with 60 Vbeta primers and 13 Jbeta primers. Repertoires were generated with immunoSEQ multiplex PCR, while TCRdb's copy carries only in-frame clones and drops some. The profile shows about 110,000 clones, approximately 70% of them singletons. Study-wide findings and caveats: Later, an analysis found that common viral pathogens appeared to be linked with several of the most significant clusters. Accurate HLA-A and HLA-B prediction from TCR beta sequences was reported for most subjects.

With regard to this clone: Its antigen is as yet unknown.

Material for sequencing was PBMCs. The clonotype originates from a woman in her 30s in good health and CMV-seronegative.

CDR3 loop: CASQQGENLGYTF. CDR3 DNA sequence: TGTGCCAGCCAACAGGGTGAGAACCTGGGCTACACCTTC. V and J are TRBV18 and TRBJ1-2, with D possibly matching TRBD1 (6 bases). Germline lookup yields CDR1 KGHSH and CDR2 LQKENI. Trimming removed 8 bases at V and 8 bases at J, with 18 bases between. CDR3 length: 13 amino acids.